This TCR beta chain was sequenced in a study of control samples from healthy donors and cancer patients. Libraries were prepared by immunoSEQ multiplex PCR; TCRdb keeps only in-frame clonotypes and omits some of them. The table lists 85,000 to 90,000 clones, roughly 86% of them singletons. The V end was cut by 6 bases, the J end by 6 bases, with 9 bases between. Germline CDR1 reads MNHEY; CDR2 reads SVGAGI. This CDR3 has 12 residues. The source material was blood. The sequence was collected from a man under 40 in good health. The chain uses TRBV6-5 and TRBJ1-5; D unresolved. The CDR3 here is CASSPAGQPQHF. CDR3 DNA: TGTGCCAGCAGCCCGGCGGGTCAGCCCCAGCATTTT.